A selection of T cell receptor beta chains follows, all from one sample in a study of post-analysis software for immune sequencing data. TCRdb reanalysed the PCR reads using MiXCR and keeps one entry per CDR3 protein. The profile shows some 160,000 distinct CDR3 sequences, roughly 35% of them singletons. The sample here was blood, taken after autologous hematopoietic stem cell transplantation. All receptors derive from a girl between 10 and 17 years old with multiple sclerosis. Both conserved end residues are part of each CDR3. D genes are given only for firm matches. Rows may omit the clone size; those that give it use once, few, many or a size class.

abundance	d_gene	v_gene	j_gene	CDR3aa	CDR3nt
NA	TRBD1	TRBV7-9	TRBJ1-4	CASRNQGAGEKLFF	TGTGCCAGCAGAAATCAGGGGGCAGGTGAAAAACTGTTTTTT
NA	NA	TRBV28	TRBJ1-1	CASSLRRIPRRGEPEAFF	TGTGCCAGCAGTTTGAGGAGGATACCGCGCCGGGGGGAACCTGAAGCTTTCTTT
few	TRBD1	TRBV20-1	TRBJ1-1	CSARRTGGLSGTEAFF	TGCAGTGCTAGGCGGACAGGGGGCCTGTCGGGCACTGAAGCTTTCTTT
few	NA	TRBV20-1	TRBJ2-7	CSARTSGGGLSYEQYF	TGCAGTGCTAGGACTAGTGGGGGGGGCCTCTCCTACGAGCAGTACTTC
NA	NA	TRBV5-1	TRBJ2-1	CASSLLPTGNGGNEQFF	TGCGCCAGCAGCCTCTTACCTACAGGAAACGGTGGCAATGAGCAGTTCTTC
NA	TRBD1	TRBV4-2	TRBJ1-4	CASSQKGTGREKLFF	TGTGCCAGCAGCCAGAAAGGGACAGGGCGCGAAAAACTGTTTTTT
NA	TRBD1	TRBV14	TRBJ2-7	CASSRQGARSYEQYF	TGTGCCAGCTCAAGACAGGGGGCAAGATCCTACGAGCAGTACTTC
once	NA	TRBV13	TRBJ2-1	CASSAPGRNSYNEQFF	TGTGCCAGCAGCGCCCCGGGACGAAATTCCTACAATGAGCAGTTCTTC
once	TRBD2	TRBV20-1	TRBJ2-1	CSAKNQGLAVGGEQFF	TGCAGTGCTAAGAACCAGGGACTAGCCGTCGGAGGTGAGCAGTTCTTT
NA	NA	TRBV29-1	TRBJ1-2	CSVEDFANTYGYTF	TGCAGCGTTGAAGATTTCGCCAACACCTATGGCTACACCTTC
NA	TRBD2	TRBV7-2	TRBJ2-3	CASSLTSGNADTQYF	TGTGCCAGCAGCTTGACTAGCGGGAACGCAGATACGCAGTATTTT
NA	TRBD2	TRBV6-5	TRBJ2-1	CASSSRTSGSNIGNEQFF	TGTGCCAGCAGTTCCCGGACTAGCGGGAGTAATATAGGCAATGAGCAGTTCTTC
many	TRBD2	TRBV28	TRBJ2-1	CASSLLGAGGLRDEQFF	TGTGCCAGCAGTTTATTGGGTGCGGGAGGGTTACGGGATGAGCAGTTCTTC
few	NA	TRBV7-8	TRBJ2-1	CASSLELAIPSSGEQFF	TGTGCCAGCAGCTTAGAATTGGCTATCCCCTCCTCTGGCGAGCAGTTCTTC
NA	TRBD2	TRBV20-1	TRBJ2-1	CSAIHRLAAFSNEQFF	TGCAGTGCAATTCACAGACTAGCGGCTTTCTCCAATGAGCAGTTCTTC
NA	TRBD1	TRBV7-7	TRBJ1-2	CASSLVGRGGRFTYGYTF	TGTGCCAGCAGCTTAGTGGGCAGGGGGGGCCGGTTTACCTATGGCTACACCTTC
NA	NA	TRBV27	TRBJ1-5	CASSSWSNQPQHF	TGTGCCAGCAGTTCTTGGAGCAATCAGCCCCAGCATTTT
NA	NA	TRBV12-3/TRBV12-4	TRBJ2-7	CASSLAETYEQYF	TGTGCCAGCAGCTTAGCGGAGACCTACGAGCAGTACTTC
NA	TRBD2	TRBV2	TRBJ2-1	CASRPGLAFVNEQFF	TGTGCCAGCAGGCCGGGACTAGCCTTTGTCAATGAACAGTTCTTC
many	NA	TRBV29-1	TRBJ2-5	CSTEGYSYQETQYF	TGCAGCACCGAGGGCTACTCGTACCAAGAGACCCAGTACTTC
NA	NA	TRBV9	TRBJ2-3	CASSGQGRGGGTQYF	TGTGCCAGCAGCGGACAGGGGCGGGGGGGAGGTACGCAGTATTTT
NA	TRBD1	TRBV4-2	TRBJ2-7	CASSQAGAGGSYEQYF	TGTGCCAGCAGCCAAGCTGGGGCAGGGGGCTCCTACGAGCAGTACTTC
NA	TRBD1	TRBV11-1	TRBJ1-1	CASSLTNRGEAFF	TGTGCCAGCAGCTTAACCAACAGGGGGGAAGCTTTCTTT
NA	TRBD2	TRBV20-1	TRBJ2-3	CSARDLAGGTDTQYF	TGCAGTGCTAGAGATTTGGCGGGAGGGACAGATACGCAGTATTTT
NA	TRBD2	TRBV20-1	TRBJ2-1	CSASIARGGTYNEQFF	TGCAGTGCTAGTATAGCGCGGGGAGGGACCTACAATGAGCAGTTCTTT
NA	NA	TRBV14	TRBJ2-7	CASSFVTGDFSEQYF	TGTGCCAGCAGCTTCGTAACGGGAGACTTCTCCGAGCAGTACTTC
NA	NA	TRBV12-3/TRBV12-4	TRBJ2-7	CACSEGTGEYF	TGTGCCTGCAGTGAGGGGACTGGGGAGTACTTC
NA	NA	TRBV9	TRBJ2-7	CASSVAQGGNEQYF	TGTGCCAGCAGTGTAGCCCAGGGGGGGAACGAGCAGTACTTC
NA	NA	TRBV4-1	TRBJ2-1	CASSQETQSSYNEQFF	TGCGCCAGCAGCCAAGAAACCCAGAGCTCCTACAATGAGCAGTTCTTC
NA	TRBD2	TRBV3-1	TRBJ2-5	CASSHSSRGSGEETQYF	TGTGCCAGCAGCCACTCCTCCCGCGGGAGCGGCGAAGAGACCCAGTACTTC
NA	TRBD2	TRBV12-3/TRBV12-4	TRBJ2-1	CASTGGGQRNEQFF	TGTGCCAGCACCGGGGGGGGACAAAGGAATGAGCAGTTCTTC
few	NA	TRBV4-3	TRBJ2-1	CASSQDYGGSYNEQFF	TGCGCCAGCAGCCAAGATTATGGGGGCTCCTACAATGAGCAGTTCTTC
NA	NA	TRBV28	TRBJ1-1	CASNLRGLNTEAFF	TGTGCCAGCAATCTTCGGGGGCTGAACACTGAAGCTTTCTTT
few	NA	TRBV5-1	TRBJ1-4	CASSSDQNEKLFF	TGCGCCAGCAGCTCGGACCAAAATGAAAAACTGTTTTTT
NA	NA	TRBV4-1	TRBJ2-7	CASSHSGEQYF	TGCGCCAGCAGCCACTCGGGGGAGCAGTACTTC
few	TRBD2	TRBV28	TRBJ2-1	CASSLLLLAGGGKGYNEQFF	TGTGCCAGCAGTTTACTTTTACTAGCGGGAGGTGGTAAGGGGTACAATGAGCAGTTCTTC
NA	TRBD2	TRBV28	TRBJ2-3	CASSPGLGTQYF	TGTGCCAGCAGTCCCGGACTAGGTACGCAGTATTTT
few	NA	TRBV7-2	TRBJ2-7	CASSLKVTNSYEQYF	TGTGCCAGCAGCTTGAAGGTGACGAACTCCTACGAGCAGTACTTC
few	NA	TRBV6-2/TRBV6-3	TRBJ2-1	CASSYSSSWDSYNEQFF	TGTGCCAGCAGTTACTCGTCTTCGTGGGACTCCTACAATGAGCAGTTCTTC
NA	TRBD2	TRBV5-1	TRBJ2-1	CASSRGGAEQFF	TGCGCCAGCAGCCGGGGGGGGGCCGAGCAGTTCTTC
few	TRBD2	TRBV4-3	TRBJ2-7	CASSQETSGGTYEQYF	TGCGCCAGCAGCCAGGAAACTAGCGGGGGGACCTACGAGCAGTACTTC
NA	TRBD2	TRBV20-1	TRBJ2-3	CSARDPGTSGTQYF	TGCAGTGCTAGAGACCCCGGGACTAGCGGTACGCAGTATTTT
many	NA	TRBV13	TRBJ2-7	CASSLGTDYEQYF	TGTGCCAGCAGCTTAGGGACAGACTACGAGCAGTACTTC